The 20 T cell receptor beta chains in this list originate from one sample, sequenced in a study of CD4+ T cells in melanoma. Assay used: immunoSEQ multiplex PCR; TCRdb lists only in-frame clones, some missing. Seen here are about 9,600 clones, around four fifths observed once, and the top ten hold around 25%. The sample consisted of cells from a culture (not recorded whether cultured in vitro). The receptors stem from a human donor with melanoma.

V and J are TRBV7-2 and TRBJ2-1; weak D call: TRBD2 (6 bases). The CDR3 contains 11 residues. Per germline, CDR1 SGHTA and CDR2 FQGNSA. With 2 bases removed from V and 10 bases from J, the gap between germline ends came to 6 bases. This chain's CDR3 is CASSLRGEQFF. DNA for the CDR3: TGTGCCAGCAGCTTACGGGGGGAGCAGTTCTTC.

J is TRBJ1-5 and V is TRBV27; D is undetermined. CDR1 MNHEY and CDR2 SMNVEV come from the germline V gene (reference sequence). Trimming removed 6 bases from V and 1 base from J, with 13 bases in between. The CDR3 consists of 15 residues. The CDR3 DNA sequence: TGTGCCAGCAGCAACGCGGGTCGCAGCAATCAGCCCCAGCATTTT. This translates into CASSNAGRSNQPQHF.

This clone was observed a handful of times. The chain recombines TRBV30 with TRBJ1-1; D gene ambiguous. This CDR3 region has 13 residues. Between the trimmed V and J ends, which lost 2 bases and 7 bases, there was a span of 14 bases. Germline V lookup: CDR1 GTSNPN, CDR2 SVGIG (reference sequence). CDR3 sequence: CAWSSIREGEAFF. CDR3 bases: TGTGCCTGGAGTTCTATCCGGGAAGGTGAAGCTTTCTTT.

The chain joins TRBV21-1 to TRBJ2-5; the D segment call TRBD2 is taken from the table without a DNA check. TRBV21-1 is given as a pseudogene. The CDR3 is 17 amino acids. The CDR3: CASSKGDFQRVEETQYF. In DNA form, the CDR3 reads TGTGCCAGCAGCAAAGGGGACTTCCAAAGGGTGGAAGAGACCCAGTACTTC.

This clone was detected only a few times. CDR3 nucleotide sequence: TGTGCCAGCAGCTTAGTGATGGGAATTAAGAACACTGAAGCTTTCTTT. Protein: CASSLVMGIKNTEAFF. The gene calls are TRBV11-2 and TRBJ1-1, with D unresolved. This CDR3 contains 16 residues. Germline assignment: CDR1 SGHAT and CDR2 FQNNGV. Trimming took off 1 base at V and 1 base at J, with 13 bases between the two ends.

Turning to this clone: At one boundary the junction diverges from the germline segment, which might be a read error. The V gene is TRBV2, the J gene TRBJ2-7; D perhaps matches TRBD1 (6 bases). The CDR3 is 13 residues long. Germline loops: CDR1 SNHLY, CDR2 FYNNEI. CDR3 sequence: CASTLTATGRYQF. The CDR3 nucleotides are TGTGCCAGCACCCTTACCGCGACAGGTCGGTACCAATTC.

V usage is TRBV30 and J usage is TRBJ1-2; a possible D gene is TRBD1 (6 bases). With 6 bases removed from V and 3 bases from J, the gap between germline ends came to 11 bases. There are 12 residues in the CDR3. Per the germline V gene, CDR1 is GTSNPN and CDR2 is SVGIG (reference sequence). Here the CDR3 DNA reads TGTGCCTGTGACAGGACCTACTATGGCTACACCTTC. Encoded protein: CACDRTYYGYTF.

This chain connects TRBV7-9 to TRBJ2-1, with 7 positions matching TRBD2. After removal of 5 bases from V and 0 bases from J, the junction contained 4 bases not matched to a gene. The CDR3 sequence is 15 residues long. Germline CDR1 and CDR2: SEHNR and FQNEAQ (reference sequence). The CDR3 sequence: CASSRGGYSYNEQFF. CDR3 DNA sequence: TGTGCCAGCAGCCGCGGGGGTTACTCCTACAATGAGCAGTTCTTC. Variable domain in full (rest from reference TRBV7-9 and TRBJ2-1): DTGVSQNPRHKITKRGQNVTFRCDPISEHNRLYWYRQTLGQGPEFLTYFQNEAQLEKSRLLSDRFSAERPKGSFSTLEIQRTEQGDSAMYLCASSRGGYSYNEQFFGPGTRLTVL.

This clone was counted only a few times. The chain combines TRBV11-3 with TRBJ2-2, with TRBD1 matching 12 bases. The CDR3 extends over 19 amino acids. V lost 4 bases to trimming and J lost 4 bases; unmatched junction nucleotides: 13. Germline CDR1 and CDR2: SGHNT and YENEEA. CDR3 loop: CASSSGTGGSWWGTGELFF. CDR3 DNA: TGTGCCAGCAGCTCCGGGACAGGGGGCTCATGGTGGGGCACCGGGGAGCTGTTTTTT.

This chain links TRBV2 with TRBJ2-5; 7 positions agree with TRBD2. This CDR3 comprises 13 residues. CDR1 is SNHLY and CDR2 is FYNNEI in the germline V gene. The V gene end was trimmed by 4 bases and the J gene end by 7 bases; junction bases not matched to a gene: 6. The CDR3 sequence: CASSGEGKGTQYF. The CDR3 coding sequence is TGTGCCAGCAGTGGGGAGGGGAAGGGGACCCAGTACTTC.

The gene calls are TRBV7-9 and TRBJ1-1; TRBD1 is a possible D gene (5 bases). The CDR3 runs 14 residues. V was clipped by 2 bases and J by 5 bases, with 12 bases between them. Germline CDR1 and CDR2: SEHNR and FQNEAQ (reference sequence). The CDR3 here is CASSLTGGKTEAFF. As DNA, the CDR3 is TGTGCCAGCAGCTTAACGGGGGGGAAGACTGAAGCTTTCTTT.

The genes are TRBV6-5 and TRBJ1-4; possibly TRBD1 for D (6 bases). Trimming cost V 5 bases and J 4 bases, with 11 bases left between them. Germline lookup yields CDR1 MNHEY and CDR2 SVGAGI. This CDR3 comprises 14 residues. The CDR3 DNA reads TGTGCCAGCAGTCCGGGGGCCAGTAATGAAAAACTGTTTTTT. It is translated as CASSPGASNEKLFF.

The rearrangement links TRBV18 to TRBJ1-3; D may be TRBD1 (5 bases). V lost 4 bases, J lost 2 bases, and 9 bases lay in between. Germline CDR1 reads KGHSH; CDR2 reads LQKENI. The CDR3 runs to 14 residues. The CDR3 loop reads CASSLWGAGNTIYF. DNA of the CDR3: TGTGCCAGCTCACTCTGGGGGGCTGGAAACACCATATATTTT. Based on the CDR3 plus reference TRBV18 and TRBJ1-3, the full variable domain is NAGVMQNPRHLVRRRGQEARLRCSPMKGHSHVYWYRQLPEEGLKFMVYLQKENIIDESGMPKERFSAEFPKEGPSILRIQQVVRGDSAAYFCASSLWGAGNTIYFGEGSWLTVV.

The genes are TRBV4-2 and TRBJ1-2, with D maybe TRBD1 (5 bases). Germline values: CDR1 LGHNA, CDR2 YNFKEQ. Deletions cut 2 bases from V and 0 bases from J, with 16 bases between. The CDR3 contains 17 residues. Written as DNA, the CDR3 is TGTGCCAGCAGCCAACTATTCGGGGGGGAGGCTAACTATGGCTACACCTTC. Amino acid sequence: CASSQLFGGEANYGYTF.

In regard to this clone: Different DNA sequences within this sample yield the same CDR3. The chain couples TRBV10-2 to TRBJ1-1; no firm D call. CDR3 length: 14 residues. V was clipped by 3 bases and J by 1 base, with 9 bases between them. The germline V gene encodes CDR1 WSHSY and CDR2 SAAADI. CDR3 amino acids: CASSDPSSNTEAFF. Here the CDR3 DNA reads TGCGCCAGCAGTGACCCCAGCTCGAACACTGAAGCTTTCTTT.

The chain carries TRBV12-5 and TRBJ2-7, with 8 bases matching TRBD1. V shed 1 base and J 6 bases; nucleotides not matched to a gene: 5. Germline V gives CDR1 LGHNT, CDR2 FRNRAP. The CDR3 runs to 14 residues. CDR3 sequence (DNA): TGTGCTAGTGGTTTGGGTTCGGGACAGGCCGAGCAGTACTTC. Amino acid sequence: CASGLGSGQAEQYF.

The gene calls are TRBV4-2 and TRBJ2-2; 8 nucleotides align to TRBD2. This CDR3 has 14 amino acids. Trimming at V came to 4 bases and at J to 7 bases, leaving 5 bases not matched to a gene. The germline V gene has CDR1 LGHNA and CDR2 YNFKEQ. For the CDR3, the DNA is TGTGCCAGCAGCCTTGGACTAGCCGACGGGGAGCTGTTTTTT. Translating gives CASSLGLADGELFF.

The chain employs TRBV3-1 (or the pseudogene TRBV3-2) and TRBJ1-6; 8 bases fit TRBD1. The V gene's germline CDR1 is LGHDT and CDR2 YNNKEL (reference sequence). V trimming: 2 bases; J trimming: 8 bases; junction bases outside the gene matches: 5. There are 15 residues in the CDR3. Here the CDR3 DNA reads TGTGCCAGCAGCCAAAGGGGACAGGACGATTCACCCCTCCACTTT. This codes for CASSQRGQDDSPLHF.

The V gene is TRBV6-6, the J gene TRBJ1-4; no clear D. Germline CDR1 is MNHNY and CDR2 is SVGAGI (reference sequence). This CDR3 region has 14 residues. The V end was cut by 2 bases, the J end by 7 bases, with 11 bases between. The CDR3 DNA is TGTGCCAGCAGTTACAGGTCTAGGGTTGAAAAACTGTTTTTT. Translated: CASSYRSRVEKLFF.

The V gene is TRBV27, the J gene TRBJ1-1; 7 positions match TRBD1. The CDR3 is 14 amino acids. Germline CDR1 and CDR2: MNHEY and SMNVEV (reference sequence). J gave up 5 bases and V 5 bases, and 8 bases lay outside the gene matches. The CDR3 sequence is CASSTRQGWTEAFF. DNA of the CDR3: TGTGCCAGCAGTACCCGACAGGGTTGGACTGAAGCTTTCTTT.